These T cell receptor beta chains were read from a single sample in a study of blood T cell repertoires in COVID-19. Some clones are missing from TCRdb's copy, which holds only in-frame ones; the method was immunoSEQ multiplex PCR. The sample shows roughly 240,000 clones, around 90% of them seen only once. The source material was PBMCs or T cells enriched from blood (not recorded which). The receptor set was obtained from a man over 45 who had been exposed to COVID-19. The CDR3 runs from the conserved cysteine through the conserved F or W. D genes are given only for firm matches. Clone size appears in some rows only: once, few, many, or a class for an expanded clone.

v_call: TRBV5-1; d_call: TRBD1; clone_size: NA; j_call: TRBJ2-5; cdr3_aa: CASSSGTGQETQYF; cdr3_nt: TGCGCCAGCAGCTCGGGGACAGGCCAAGAGACCCAGTACTTC
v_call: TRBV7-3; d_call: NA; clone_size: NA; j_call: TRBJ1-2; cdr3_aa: CASSQEPSNYGYTF; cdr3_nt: TGTGCCAGCAGCCAGGAACCATCTAACTATGGCTACACCTTC
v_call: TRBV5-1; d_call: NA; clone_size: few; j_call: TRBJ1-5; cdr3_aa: CASSLGAGNQPQHF; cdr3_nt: TGCGCCAGCAGCTTGGGGGCAGGGAATCAGCCCCAGCATTTT
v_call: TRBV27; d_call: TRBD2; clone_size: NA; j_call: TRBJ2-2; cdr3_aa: CASSLFPRLAGYTGELFF; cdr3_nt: TGTGCCAGCAGTTTATTTCCCCGACTAGCGGGATACACCGGGGAGCTGTTTTTT
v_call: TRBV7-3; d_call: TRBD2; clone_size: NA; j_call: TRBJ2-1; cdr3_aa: CASSSLAGGPIEQFF; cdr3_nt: TGTGCCAGCAGCTCACTAGCGGGGGGGCCGATTGAGCAGTTCTTC
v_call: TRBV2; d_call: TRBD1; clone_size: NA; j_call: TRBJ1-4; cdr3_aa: CASSDRVGEKLFF; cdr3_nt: TGTGCCAGCAGCGACAGGGTTGGTGAAAAACTGTTTTTT
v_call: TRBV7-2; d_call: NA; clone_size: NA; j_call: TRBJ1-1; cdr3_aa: CASSPAGQSAEAFF; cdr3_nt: TGTGCCAGCAGCCCCGCCGGACAGAGCGCTGAAGCTTTCTTT
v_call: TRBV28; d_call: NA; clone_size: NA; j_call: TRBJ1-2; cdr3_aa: CASSGGFYYGYTF; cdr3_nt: TGTGCCAGCAGCGGCGGTTTTTACTATGGCTACACCTTC
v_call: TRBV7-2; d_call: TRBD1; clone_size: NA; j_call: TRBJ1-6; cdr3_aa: CASSLQGADSPLHF; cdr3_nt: TGTGCCAGCAGCTTACAGGGGGCTGATTCACCCCTCCACTTT
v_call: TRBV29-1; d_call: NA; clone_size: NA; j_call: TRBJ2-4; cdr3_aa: CSVEGGLYPLGLQYF; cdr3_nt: TGCAGCGTTGAAGGCGGGCTTTACCCTCTCGGCCTTCAGTACTTC
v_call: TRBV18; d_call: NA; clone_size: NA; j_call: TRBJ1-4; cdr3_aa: CASSLLSDGNEKLFF; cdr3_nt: TGTGCCAGCTCACTTCTCAGTGACGGGAATGAAAAACTGTTTTTT
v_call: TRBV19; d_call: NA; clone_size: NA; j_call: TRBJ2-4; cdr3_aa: CASSRSGKGNIQYF; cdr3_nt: TGTGCCAGTAGTAGGTCAGGGAAAGGCAACATTCAGTACTTC
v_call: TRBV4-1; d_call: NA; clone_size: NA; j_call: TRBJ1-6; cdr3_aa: CASSQDRGVDSPLHF; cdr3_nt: TGCGCCAGCAGCCAAGATCGGGGGGTGGATTCACCCCTCCACTTT
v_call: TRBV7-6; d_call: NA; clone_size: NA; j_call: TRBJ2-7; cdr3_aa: CASSPAYEQYF; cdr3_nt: TGTGCCAGCAGCCCTGCCTACGAGCAGTACTTC
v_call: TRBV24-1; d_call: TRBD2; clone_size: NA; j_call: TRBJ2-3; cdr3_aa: CATSTSGGPADTQYF; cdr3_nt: TGTGCCACCTCGACTAGCGGGGGGCCCGCAGATACGCAGTATTTT
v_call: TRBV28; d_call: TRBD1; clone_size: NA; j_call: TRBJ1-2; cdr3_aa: CASSFSPGQGLGYTF; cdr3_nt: TGTGCCAGCAGTTTCAGTCCGGGACAGGGCCTCGGCTACACCTTC
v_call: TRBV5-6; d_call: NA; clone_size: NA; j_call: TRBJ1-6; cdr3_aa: CASSLVGGYNSPLHF; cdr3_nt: TGTGCCAGCAGCTTGGTAGGGGGCTATAATTCACCCCTCCACTTT
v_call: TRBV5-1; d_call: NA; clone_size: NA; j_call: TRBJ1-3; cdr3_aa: CASIPFPGSGNTIYF; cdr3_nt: TGCGCCAGCATTCCCTTCCCAGGCTCTGGAAACACCATATATTTT
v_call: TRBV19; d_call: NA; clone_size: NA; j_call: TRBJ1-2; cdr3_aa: CASSIPGLGRYGYTF; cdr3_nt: TGTGCCAGTAGTATCCCCGGGTTGGGGAGGTATGGCTACACCTTC
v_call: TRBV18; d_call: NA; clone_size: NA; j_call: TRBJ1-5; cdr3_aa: CASSSLPQGGGDQPQHF; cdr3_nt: TGTGCCAGCTCATCCCTTCCGCAGGGTGGTGGAGATCAGCCCCAGCATTTT
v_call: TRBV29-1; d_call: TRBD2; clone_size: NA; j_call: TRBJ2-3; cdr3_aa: CSVGTSGADTQYF; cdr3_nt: TGCAGCGTTGGGACTAGCGGGGCCGATACGCAGTATTTT
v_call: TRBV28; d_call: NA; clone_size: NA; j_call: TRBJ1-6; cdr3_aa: CASSLWNDRVNSPLHF; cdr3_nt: TGTGCCAGCAGTTTATGGAACGACAGAGTAAATTCACCCCTCCACTTT
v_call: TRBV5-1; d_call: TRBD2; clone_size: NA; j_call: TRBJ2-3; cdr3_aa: CASSTGLADSTDTQYF; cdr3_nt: TGCGCCAGCAGCACCGGACTAGCGGATAGCACAGATACGCAGTATTTT
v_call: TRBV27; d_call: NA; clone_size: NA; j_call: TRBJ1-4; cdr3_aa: CASSLWAANEKLFF; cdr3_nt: TGTGCCAGCAGTTTATGGGCAGCTAATGAAAAACTGTTTTTT
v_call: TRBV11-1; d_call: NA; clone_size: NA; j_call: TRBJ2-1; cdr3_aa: CASSLGGSSYNEQFF; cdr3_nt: TGTGCCAGCAGCTTAGGCGGAAGCTCCTACAATGAGCAGTTCTTC
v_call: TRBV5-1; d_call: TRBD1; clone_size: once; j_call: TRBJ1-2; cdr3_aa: CASSSISGQGPYGYTF; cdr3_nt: TGCGCCAGCAGCTCAATTTCGGGACAGGGCCCCTATGGCTACACCTTC
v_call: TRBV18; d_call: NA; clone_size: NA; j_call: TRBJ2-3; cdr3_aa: CASSPPSTDTQYF; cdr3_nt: TGTGCCAGCTCACCACCATCGACAGATACGCAGTATTTT